This TCR beta chain was recorded in a study of blood T cell repertoires in COVID-19. Study information: The United States, Italy and Spain provided the acute and convalescent COVID-19 samples. PBMCs, B-cell-depleted T cells, or T cells were the source of the cDNA or gDNA that made up the material.

Authors' methods: By means of reference gene primer amplification, nucleated cell counts were estimated. Sequenced by immunoSEQ multiplex PCR; TCRdb stores in-frame clones only, minus some. That table gives V, J and clone size, and the DNA gave D and trimming. The sample includes 110,000 to 150,000 clones, 80% to 90% of them seen just once. The CDR3 runs 17 residues. Trimming at V came to 0 bases and at J to 7 bases, leaving 9 bases not matched to a gene. The germline V gene encodes CDR1 SGHRS and CDR2 YFSETQ. Sequenced material: peripheral blood. This chain joins TRBV5-1 and TRBJ2-2; 10 positions agree with TRBD2. This TCR came from a woman in her thirties or forties with acute or convalescent COVID-19. The CDR3 sequence: CASSLEASGRGIGELFF. CDR3 nucleotide sequence: TGCGCCAGCAGCTTGGAGGCTAGCGGGAGAGGGATCGGGGAGCTGTTTTTT.